A selection of T cell receptor beta chains follows, all from one sample in a study of cytomegalovirus exposure and HLA in healthy donors. Assay: immunoSEQ multiplex PCR; the TCRdb copy retains only in-frame clones and omits some. The record lists over 55,000 clones, of which the ten most abundant hold roughly 4%. The sequencing input was PBMCs. All receptors come from a male donor in good health and CMV-seronegative. Each CDR3 is given with its conserved first and last residue. Fields, in order: D gene, V gene, J gene, CDR3 protein, CDR3 DNA. The D gene is left open where the match is weak.

TRBD1	TRBV2	TRBJ1-2	CASKRGQDGYTF	TGTGCCAGCAAGCGGGGACAGGATGGCTACACCTTC
TRBD1	TRBV4-3	TRBJ1-1	CASSQAPTGRSEAFF	TGCGCCAGCAGCCAAGCTCCGACAGGGAGGTCTGAAGCTTTCTTT
TRBD1	TRBV30	TRBJ2-1	CAWSRDRVYEQFF	TGTGCCTGGAGTCGGGACAGAGTTTATGAGCAGTTCTTC
-	TRBV4-3	TRBJ2-1	CASSQGESSYNEQFF	TGCGCCAGCAGCCAAGGGGAGAGCTCCTACAATGAGCAGTTCTTC
TRBD1	TRBV5-1	TRBJ1-2	CASSFGTGPAYGYTF	TGCGCCAGCAGCTTCGGGACAGGACCGGCCTATGGCTACACCTTC
-	TRBV6-1	TRBJ1-2	CASIPHKNYGYTF	TGTGCCAGCATTCCCCACAAGAACTATGGCTACACCTTC
-	TRBV10-3	TRBJ2-7	CAISESTGYAYEQYF	TGTGCCATCAGTGAGTCGACAGGCTACGCCTACGAGCAGTACTTC
TRBD1	TRBV5-4	TRBJ1-4	CASSSGQAAREKLFF	TGTGCCAGCAGCTCGGGACAGGCGGCCCGCGAAAAACTGTTTTTT
-	TRBV5-1	TRBJ2-2	CASSPGTLSGTGELFF	TGCGCCAGCAGTCCCGGGACTCTTTCGGGCACCGGGGAGCTGTTTTTT
-	TRBV4-3	TRBJ2-7	CASSQGGNTEQYF	TGCGCCAGCAGCCAAGGGGGCAACACTGAGCAGTACTTC
TRBD1	TRBV28	TRBJ2-7	CASSLRDRISYEQYF	TGTGCCAGCAGTTTGAGGGACAGGATCTCCTACGAGCAGTACTTC
-	TRBV7-9	TRBJ2-3	CASRLRTDTQYF	TGTGCCAGCAGACTACGGACAGATACGCAGTATTTT
TRBD1	TRBV7-2	TRBJ2-7	CASSRFAGTGVYEQYF	TGTGCCAGCAGCCGTTTCGCCGGGACAGGCGTTTACGAGCAGTACTTC
-	TRBV6-6	TRBJ1-5	CASSSGQPQHF	TGTGCCAGCAGTTCAGGTCAGCCCCAGCATTTT
-	TRBV30	TRBJ2-7	CAWSVAGVYEQYF	TGTGCCTGGAGTGTAGCAGGGGTCTACGAGCAGTACTTC
TRBD1	TRBV30	TRBJ2-5	CAGSVGQAQRETQYF	TGTGCCGGGTCCGTAGGACAGGCTCAGCGGGAGACCCAGTACTTC